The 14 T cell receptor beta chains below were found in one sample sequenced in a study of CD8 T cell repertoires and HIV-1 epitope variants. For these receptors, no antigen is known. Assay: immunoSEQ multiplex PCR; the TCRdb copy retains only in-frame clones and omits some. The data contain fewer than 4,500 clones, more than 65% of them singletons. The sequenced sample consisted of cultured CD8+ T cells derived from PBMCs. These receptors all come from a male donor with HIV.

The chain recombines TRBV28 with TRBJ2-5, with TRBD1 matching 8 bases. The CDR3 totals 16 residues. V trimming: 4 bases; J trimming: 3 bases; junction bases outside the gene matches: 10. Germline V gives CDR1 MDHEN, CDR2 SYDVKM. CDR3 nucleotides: TGTGCCAGCAGTTCCCCGGGACAGGAGAGTAAAGAGACCCAGTACTTC. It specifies CASSSPGQESKETQYF.

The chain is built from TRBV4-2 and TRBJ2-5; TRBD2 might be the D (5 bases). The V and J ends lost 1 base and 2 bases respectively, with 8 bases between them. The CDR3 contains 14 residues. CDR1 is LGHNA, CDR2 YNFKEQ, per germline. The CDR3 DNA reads TGTGCCAGCAGCCAAGCGGAGGATCAAGAGACCCAGTACTTC. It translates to CASSQAEDQETQYF.

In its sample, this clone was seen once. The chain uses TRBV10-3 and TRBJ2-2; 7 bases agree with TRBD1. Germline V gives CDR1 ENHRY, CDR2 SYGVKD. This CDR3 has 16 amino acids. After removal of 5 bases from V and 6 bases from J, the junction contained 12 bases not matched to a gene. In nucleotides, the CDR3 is TGTGCCATCAGTACTACAGGGGAAGGCCCCGCCGGGGAGCTGTTTTTT. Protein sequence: CAISTTGEGPAGELFF.

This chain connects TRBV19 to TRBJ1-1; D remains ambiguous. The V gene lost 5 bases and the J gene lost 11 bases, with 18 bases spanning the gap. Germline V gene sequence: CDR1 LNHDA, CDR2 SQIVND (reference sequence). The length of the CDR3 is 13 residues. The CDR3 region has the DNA TGTGCCAGTAGTGAAGGCACTCTGGTTGGGGCTTTCTTT. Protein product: CASSEGTLVGAFF.

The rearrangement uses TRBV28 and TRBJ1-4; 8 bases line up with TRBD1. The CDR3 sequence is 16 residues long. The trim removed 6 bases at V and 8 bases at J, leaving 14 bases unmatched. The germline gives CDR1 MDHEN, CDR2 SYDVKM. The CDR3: CASSLDREDVTEKLFF. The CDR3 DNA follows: TGTGCCAGCAGCCTGGACAGGGAAGATGTGACGGAAAAACTGTTTTTT.

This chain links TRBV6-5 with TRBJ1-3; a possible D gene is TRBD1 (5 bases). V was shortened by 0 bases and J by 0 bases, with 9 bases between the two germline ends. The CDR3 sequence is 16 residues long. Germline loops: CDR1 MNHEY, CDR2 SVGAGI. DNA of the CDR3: TGTGCCAGCAGTTACTCCCAGGGAAGCTCTGGAAACACCATATATTTT. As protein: CASSYSQGSSGNTIYF.

CDR3 bases: TGTGCCAGCAGCCCGCAGACAGGGGTACGCACAGATACGCAGTATTTT. The encoded protein is CASSPQTGVRTDTQYF. This chain uses TRBV7-8 with TRBJ2-3; 8 bases are shared with TRBD1. Losses at the gene ends were 5 bases for V and 1 base for J; bases not matched to a gene: 8. CDR3 size: 16 residues. Germline CDR1 SGHVS, CDR2 FQNEAQ.

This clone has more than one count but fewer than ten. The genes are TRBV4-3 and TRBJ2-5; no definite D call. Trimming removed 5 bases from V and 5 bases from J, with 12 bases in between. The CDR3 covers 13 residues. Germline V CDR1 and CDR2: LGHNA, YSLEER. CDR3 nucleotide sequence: TGCGCCAGCAGCTCCCTTCTCACGGAGACCCAGTACTTC. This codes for CASSSLLTETQYF.

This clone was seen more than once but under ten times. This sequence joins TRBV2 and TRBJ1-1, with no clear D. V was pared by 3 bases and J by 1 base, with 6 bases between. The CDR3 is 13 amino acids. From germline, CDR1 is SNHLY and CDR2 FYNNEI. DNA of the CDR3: TGTGCCAGCAGTGACTGGGGGAACACTGAAGCTTTCTTT. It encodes CASSDWGNTEAFF. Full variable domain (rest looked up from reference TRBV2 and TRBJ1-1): EPEVTQTPSHQVTQMGQEVILRCVPISNHLYFYWYRQILGQKVEFLVSFYNNEISEKSEIFDDQFSVERPDGSNFTLKIRSTKLEDSAMYFCASSDWGNTEAFFGQGTRLTVV.

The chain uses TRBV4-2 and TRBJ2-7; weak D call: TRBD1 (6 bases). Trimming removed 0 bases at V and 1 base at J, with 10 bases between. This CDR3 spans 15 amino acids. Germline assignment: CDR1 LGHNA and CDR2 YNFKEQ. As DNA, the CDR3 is TGTGCCAGCAGCCAAGAGGACAGCGATTCCTACGAGCAGTACTTC. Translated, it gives CASSQEDSDSYEQYF.

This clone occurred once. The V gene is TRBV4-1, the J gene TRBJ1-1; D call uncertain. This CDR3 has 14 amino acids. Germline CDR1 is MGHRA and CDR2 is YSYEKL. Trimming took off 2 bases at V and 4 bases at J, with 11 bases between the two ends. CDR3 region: CASSQSGGVTEAFF. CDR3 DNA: TGCGCCAGCAGCCAATCGGGTGGGGTCACTGAAGCTTTCTTT.

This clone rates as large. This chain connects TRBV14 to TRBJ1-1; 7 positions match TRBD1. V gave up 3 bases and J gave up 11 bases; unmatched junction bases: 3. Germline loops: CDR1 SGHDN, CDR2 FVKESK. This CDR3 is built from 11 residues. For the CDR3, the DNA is TGTGCCAGCAGCCAGTCAGGGGGGGCTTTCTTT. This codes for CASSQSGGAFF.

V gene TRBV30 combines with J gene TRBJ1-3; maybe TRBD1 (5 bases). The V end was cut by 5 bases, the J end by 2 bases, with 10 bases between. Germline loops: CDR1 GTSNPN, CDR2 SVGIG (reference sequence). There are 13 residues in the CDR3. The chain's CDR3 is CAWADRTGNTIYF. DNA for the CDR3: TGTGCCTGGGCAGACAGAACTGGAAACACCATATATTTT.

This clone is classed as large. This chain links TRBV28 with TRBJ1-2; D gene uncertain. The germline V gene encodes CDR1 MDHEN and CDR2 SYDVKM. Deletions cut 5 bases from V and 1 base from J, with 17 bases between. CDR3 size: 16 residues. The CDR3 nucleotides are TGTGCCAGCAGTCTCATGCCCCTGGACTATAACTATGGCTACACCTTC. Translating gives CASSLMPLDYNYGYTF.